Listed below are T cell receptor beta chains from one sample, sequenced in a study of CD8+ T cells in alopecia areata. The assay was immunoSEQ multiplex PCR, and TCRdb's table has in-frame clones only and misses some. Of some 150,000 clones in the sample, 75% to 85% are singletons; the top ten hold 20% to 25%. The sequencing used CD8+ T cells sorted from blood, collected at week 4, from a patient treated with tofacitinib. The receptors originated from a human donor with alopecia areata. CDR3s include the opening cysteine and the closing phenylalanine or tryptophan. The D gene is left open where the match is weak. Clone sizes are given selectively: once, few, many, or a class where the clone is expanded.

>-|TRBJ1-1|-|TRBV30
TGTGCCTGGAGCCCCGGGAACACTGAAGCTTTCTTT
CAWSPGNTEAFF
>-|TRBJ1-2|TRBD1|TRBV6-1
TGTGCCAGCAGTGGACAGGGGAATGGCTACACCTTC
CASSGQGNGYTF
>few|TRBJ2-1|TRBD2|TRBV7-9
TGTGCCAGCAGCCCAGCGGGGGGAGGGAAGTTCTTC
CASSPAGGGKFF
>-|TRBJ2-3|-|TRBV7-3
TGTGCCAGCAGCCTTGATAGCATCCCAACAGATACGCAGTATTTT
CASSLDSIPTDTQYF
>-|TRBJ2-7|-|TRBV7-8
TGTGCCAGCAGCTCGGGGGTCGGGTCCTACGAGCAGTACTTC
CASSSGVGSYEQYF
>-|TRBJ2-2|TRBD1|TRBV25-1
TGTGCCAGCAGTGGCCGAGACAGGGGGGCCGGGGAGCTGTTTTTT
CASSGRDRGAGELFF
>-|TRBJ2-3|TRBD1|TRBV4-3
TGCGCCAGCAGCCAAGGGACAGGGGGCACAGATACGCAGTATTTT
CASSQGTGGTDTQYF
>-|TRBJ2-2|TRBD1|TRBV27
TGTGCCAGCAGTTTCGGACAGGCCGGGGAGCTGTTTTTT
CASSFGQAGELFF
>-|TRBJ2-7|-|TRBV20-1
TGCAGTGCTAATTGGGGCTACGAGCAGTACTTC
CSANWGYEQYF
>-|TRBJ2-1|TRBD2|TRBV7-2
TGTGCCAGCAGCTTAGCGCGGACTAGCGGGGGGGCCTATGAGCAGTTCTTC
CASSLARTSGGAYEQFF
>-|TRBJ2-1|TRBD2|TRBV6-5
TGTGCCAGCAGTCAACTAGCGGGGGGGTACAATGAGCAGTTCTTC
CASSQLAGGYNEQFF
>once|TRBJ2-3|TRBD2|TRBV5-5
TGTGCCAGCAGCCCGGGACTAGCACTCACAGATACGCAGTATTTT
CASSPGLALTDTQYF
>-|TRBJ2-7|-|TRBV27
TGTGCCAGCAGTTCTGTAGTCTCCTACGAGCAGTACTTC
CASSSVVSYEQYF
>-|TRBJ2-2|TRBD2|TRBV7-2
TGTGCCAGCAGCCACACGGGGGGGCTACGGACCGGGGAGCTGTTTTTT
CASSHTGGLRTGELFF
>-|TRBJ2-3|-|TRBV4-1
TGCGCCAGCAGCAACAGGGAGTTCACAGATACGCAGTATTTT
CASSNREFTDTQYF
>-|TRBJ2-7|-|TRBV7-2
TGTGCCAGCAGCTTAGCCGTTGCGGGGTTTCCCTACGAGCAGTACTTC
CASSLAVAGFPYEQYF
>-|TRBJ2-5|TRBD1|TRBV5-5
TGTGCCAGCAGCCTCAACTGGGACAGTGGACGGGCCCAGTACTTC
CASSLNWDSGRAQYF
>-|TRBJ1-1|-|TRBV7-9
TGTGCCAGCAGCTCCTCAGGGTTGTCAATGAACACTGAAGCTTTCTTT
CASSSSGLSMNTEAFF
>-|TRBJ2-5|TRBD2|TRBV27
TGTGCCAGCAGCATGACTAGCGGGGGGTCACAAGAGACCCAGTACTTC
CASSMTSGGSQETQYF
>-|TRBJ2-7|TRBD1|TRBV2
TGTGCCAGCAGGGACAGCGGACAGGGGCTCTACGAGCAGTACTTC
CASRDSGQGLYEQYF
>-|TRBJ2-3|-|TRBV14
TGTGCCAGCAGCCAAGTAAGGGTAAAGACAGATACGCAGTATTTT
CASSQVRVKTDTQYF
>once|TRBJ2-7|-|TRBV19
TGTGCCAGTAGTAAGCAGGGATCGTCCTACGAGCAGTACTTC
CASSKQGSSYEQYF
>-|TRBJ1-1|TRBD1|TRBV5-1
TGCGCCAGCAGCCCCGGGACAGGGGACACTGAAGCTTTCTTT
CASSPGTGDTEAFF
>-|TRBJ2-7|-|TRBV5-5
TGTGCCAGCAGTAAGACCCTACCGGTTATCGAGCAGTACTTC
CASSKTLPVIEQYF
>-|TRBJ1-3|-|TRBV2
TGTGCCAGCAGTGTTCGATTGGCCGCAACTTCTGGAAACACCATATATTTT
CASSVRLAATSGNTIYF
>-|TRBJ2-7|TRBD1|TRBV6-5
TGTGCCAGCAGCCCGGGACAGGGAGCCTACGAGCAGTACTTC
CASSPGQGAYEQYF
>-|TRBJ2-5|TRBD1|TRBV7-9
TGTGCCAGCACAGGGGGCCGGCGGGATACCCAGTACTTC
CASTGGRRDTQYF
>-|TRBJ2-1|-|TRBV29-1
TGCAGCGTTGAGTGGGCGGGGGCGCTTAGTTACAATGAGCAGTTCTTC
CSVEWAGALSYNEQFF
>-|TRBJ2-7|TRBD2|TRBV2
TGTGCCAGCAGTGTTAGCGGGACAAACTACGAGCAGTACTTC
CASSVSGTNYEQYF
>-|TRBJ2-7|TRBD1|TRBV29-1
TGCAGCGTCCTAAGGACAGGGAACTCCTACGAGCAGTACTTC
CSVLRTGNSYEQYF
>-|TRBJ1-4|-|TRBV27
TGTGCCAGCAGTTTCCGTCCAGTAACAACTAATGAAAAACTGTTTTTT
CASSFRPVTTNEKLFF
>-|TRBJ2-1|-|TRBV6-5
TGTGCCACCTCGGTATGGGACTGGGGTGACAATGAGCAGTTCTTC
CATSVWDWGDNEQFF
>-|TRBJ2-7|-|TRBV19
TGTGCCAGTAGTATTGGGCCAACCTACGAGCAGTACTTC
CASSIGPTYEQYF
>-|TRBJ2-3|TRBD2|TRBV30
TGTGCCTGGACTAGCGGGGATTACACAGATACGCAGTATTTT
CAWTSGDYTDTQYF
>-|TRBJ2-3|TRBD2|TRBV6-5
TGTGCCAGCAGTCTCATAGCGGGGGGGCTAGATACGCAGTATTTT
CASSLIAGGLDTQYF
>-|TRBJ2-2|-|TRBV2
TGTGCCAGCAGATACGGGACTGCGAACACCGGGGAGCTGTTTTTT
CASRYGTANTGELFF
>-|TRBJ2-5|-|TRBV4-1
TGCGCCAGCAGCCAAGAGCAGGTCTCCCAAGAGACCCAGTACTTC
CASSQEQVSQETQYF
>-|TRBJ2-2|TRBD1|TRBV7-9
TGTGCCAGCAGCCCAGGGGGCACCGGGGAGCTGTTTTTT
CASSPGGTGELFF
>-|TRBJ2-7|TRBD2|TRBV6-1
TGTGCCAGCAGATGGGGGGGTTACGAGCAGTACTTC
CASRWGGYEQYF
>-|TRBJ2-7|-|TRBV2
TGTGCCATCAAATCAAATACCTACGAGCAGTACTTC
CAIKSNTYEQYF
>-|TRBJ2-7|TRBD1|TRBV27
TGTGCCAGCAGGGGACAGGGCGACTACGAGCAGTACTTC
CASRGQGDYEQYF
>-|TRBJ2-7|TRBD2|TRBV6-5
TGTGCCAGCAGTCCCGGGACTAGCGGATACGAGCAGTACTTC
CASSPGTSGYEQYF
>-|TRBJ2-3|-|TRBV14
TGTGCCAGCGCGAGGAGCACAGATACGCAGTATTTT
CASARSTDTQYF
>-|TRBJ1-2|-|TRBV29-1
TGCAGCGTTGGCCCAGGGAGGAAGACTAACTATGGCTACACCTTC
CSVGPGRKTNYGYTF